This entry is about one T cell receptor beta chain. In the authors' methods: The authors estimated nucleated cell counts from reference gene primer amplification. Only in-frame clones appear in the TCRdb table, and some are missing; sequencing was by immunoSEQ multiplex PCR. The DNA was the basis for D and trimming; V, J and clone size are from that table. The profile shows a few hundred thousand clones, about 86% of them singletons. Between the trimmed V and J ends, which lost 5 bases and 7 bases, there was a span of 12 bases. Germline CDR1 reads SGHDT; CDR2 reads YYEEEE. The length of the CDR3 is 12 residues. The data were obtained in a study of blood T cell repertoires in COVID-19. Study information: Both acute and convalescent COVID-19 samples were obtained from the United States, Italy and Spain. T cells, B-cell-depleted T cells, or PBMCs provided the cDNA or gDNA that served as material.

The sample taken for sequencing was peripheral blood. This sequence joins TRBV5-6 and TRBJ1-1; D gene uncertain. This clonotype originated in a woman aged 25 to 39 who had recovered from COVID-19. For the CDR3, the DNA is TGTGCCAGCAGGGGAGAAGCGCTTGAAGCTTTCTTT. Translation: CASRGEALEAFF.